This passage covers 15 T cell receptor beta chains from one sample sequenced in a study of cytomegalovirus exposure and HLA in healthy donors. Researchers ran the PCR with 60 Vbeta and 13 Jbeta primers. The table came from immunoSEQ multiplex PCR; TCRdb's copy has only in-frame clones and leaves some out. The table has some 200,000 clones, less than 85% seen once. The sample consisted of PBMCs. These receptors originate from a girl aged 5 to 17 in good health and CMV-seropositive.

The chain uses TRBV4-1 and TRBJ2-7; tentatively, D is TRBD2 (5 bases). Germline loops: CDR1 MGHRA, CDR2 YSYEKL. The CDR3 extends over 15 amino acids. The V and J ends lost 1 base and 1 base respectively, with 11 bases between them. Here the CDR3 reads CASSQGGGLSYEQYF. The CDR3 DNA is TGCGCCAGCAGCCAAGGAGGCGGGTTGTCCTACGAGCAGTACTTC.

About this clone itself: The junction shows a germline mismatch at one end, possibly a read error. The J gene is TRBJ1-1, the V gene TRBV18; TRBD1 is a possible D gene (6 bases). The germline V gene encodes CDR1 KGHSH and CDR2 LQKENI. The CDR3 is 13 amino acids. CDR3 in DNA: TGTGCCAGCTCACCACGACGACAGGTTGAAGTTTTCTTT. Translated: CASSPRRQVEVFF. The variable domain in full, with the rest retrieved from reference TRBV18 and TRBJ1-1, is NAGVMQNPRHLVRRRGQEARLRCSPMKGHSHVYWYRQLPEEGLKFMVYLQKENIIDESGMPKERFSAEFPKEGPSILRIQQVVRGDSAAYFCASSPRRQVEVFFGQGTRLTVV.

The rearrangement uses TRBV5-5 and TRBJ1-6, with 10 bases that match TRBD1. This CDR3 spans 17 amino acids. CDR1 and CDR2 (germline): SGHKS, YYEKEE (reference sequence). The trim removed 7 bases at V and 4 bases at J, leaving 11 bases unmatched. The CDR3 DNA reads as TGTGCCAGCGCCGGGACAGGGGTTGGCCAATATAATTCACCCCTCCACTTT. Protein sequence: CASAGTGVGQYNSPLHF.

The rearrangement links TRBV7-6 to TRBJ2-1; D may be TRBD2 (5 bases). CDR3 length equals 12 residues. The V end lost 7 bases, the J end lost 9 bases, and 13 bases lay between the germline ends. CDR1 and CDR2 (germline): SGHVS, FNYEAQ. CDR3 loop: CASTPPRGEQFF. Written as DNA, the CDR3 is TGTGCCAGCACCCCACCACGGGGTGAGCAGTTCTTC.

V is TRBV5-1 and J is TRBJ2-2; 15 positions match TRBD2. V was pared by 0 bases and J by 6 bases, with 6 bases of the junction left unmatched. CDR1 and CDR2 (germline): SGHRS, YFSETQ. The CDR3 spans 18 residues. CDR3 DNA sequence: TGCGCCAGCAGCTTGGAAGGACTAGCGGGGGGGCCCGCCGGGGAGCTGTTTTTT. It yields the protein CASSLEGLAGGPAGELFF.

This rearrangement joins TRBV30 to TRBJ1-5; 9 bases agree with TRBD1. The CDR3 loop spans 14 amino acids. CDR1 and CDR2 (germline): GTSNPN, SVGIG (reference sequence). The J segment lost 5 bases and the V segment lost 5 bases, leaving 7 bases of the junction unmatched. The CDR3 sequence: CAWAGTGNHQPQHF. CDR3 bases: TGTGCCTGGGCCGGGACAGGGAATCATCAGCCCCAGCATTTT.

The chain is built from TRBV5-6 and TRBJ2-7; the match to TRBD2 covers 7 bases. Germline CDR1 and CDR2: SGHDT and YYEEEE. The V and J ends lost 5 bases and 4 bases, in that order; junction bases with no gene match: 9. This CDR3 is 14 amino acids long. DNA of the CDR3: TGTGCCAGCAGAACCGGGACTAATACATACGAGCAGTACTTC. Its protein is CASRTGTNTYEQYF.

The chain is built from TRBV5-6 and TRBJ1-6; TRBD1 matches 8 bases. CDR3 length: 16 residues. J gave up 1 base and V 1 base, and 1 base lay outside the gene matches. Germline CDR1 SGHDT, CDR2 YYEEEE. The CDR3 loop reads CASSLQGASYNSPLHF. CDR3 bases: TGTGCCAGCAGCTTGCAGGGGGCGTCCTATAATTCACCCCTCCACTTT.

The rearrangement uses TRBV10-1 and TRBJ2-2; a possible D gene is TRBD1 (6 bases). V lost 3 bases, J lost 7 bases, and 9 bases lay in between. The germline V gene encodes CDR1 WNHNN and CDR2 SYGVQD (reference sequence). The CDR3 is 13 amino acids. The CDR3 loop is CASSDQGHGELFF. The CDR3 region has the DNA TGCGCCAGCAGTGATCAGGGACACGGGGAGCTGTTTTTT.

This chain uses TRBV18 with TRBJ2-6, with TRBD1 as a possible D gene (5 bases). Germline lookup yields CDR1 KGHSH and CDR2 LQKENI. The V and J ends lost 5 bases and 3 bases respectively, with 11 bases between them. The CDR3 length is 15 residues. In nucleotides, the CDR3 is TGTGCCAGCTCAGCCCAGGGATATGGGGCCAACGTCCTGACTTTC. This gives the protein CASSAQGYGANVLTF.

The V call is TRBV11-2, the J call TRBJ2-3, with 11 positions matching TRBD2. V shed 5 bases, J shed 2 bases, and the junction held 6 bases outside the gene matches. Per germline, CDR1 SGHAT and CDR2 FQNNGV. The length of the CDR3 is 16 residues. CDR3 region: CASSPGLAGITDTQYF. DNA of the CDR3: TGTGCCAGCAGCCCTGGACTAGCGGGCATCACAGATACGCAGTATTTT. Using reference TRBV11-2 and TRBJ2-3 for the parts outside the CDR3, the full variable domain is EAGVAQSPRYKIIEKRQSVAFWCNPISGHATLYWYQQILGQGPKLLIQFQNNGVVDDSQLPKDRFSAERLKGVDSTLKIQPAKLEDSAVYLCASSPGLAGITDTQYFGPGTRLTVL.

This sequence joins TRBV6-5 and TRBJ2-7; 8 nucleotides line up with TRBD2. The trim removed 6 bases at V and 4 bases at J, leaving 8 bases unmatched. The CDR3 runs to 14 residues. Germline values: CDR1 MNHEY, CDR2 SVGAGI. The CDR3 sequence: CASRPGGGMYEQYF. The CDR3 DNA follows: TGTGCCAGCAGGCCGGGCGGGGGGATGTACGAGCAGTACTTC.

The V and J genes are TRBV25-1 and TRBJ2-7; no clear D gene. Germline V lookup: CDR1 MGHDK, CDR2 SYGVNS. Trimming removed 3 bases from V and 3 bases from J, with 6 bases in between. The CDR3 extends over 12 amino acids. The CDR3 here is CASSDIGYEQYF. DNA for the CDR3: TGTGCCAGCAGTGACATCGGCTACGAGCAGTACTTC.

The gene calls are TRBV5-1 and TRBJ2-7; a weak D match, TRBD2 (6 bases). Trimming pared 5 bases from V and 4 bases from J, leaving 13 bases between. The CDR3 runs 13 residues. CDR1 and CDR2 (germline): SGHRS, YFSETQ. This chain's CDR3 is CASRASAIYEQYF. CDR3 coding DNA: TGCGCCAGCAGAGCTAGCGCTATTTACGAGCAGTACTTC.

The chain is built from TRBV7-2 and TRBJ2-3; D is possibly TRBD2 (7 bases). From germline, CDR1 is SGHTA and CDR2 FQGNSA. This CDR3 is built from 13 residues. The V end was cut by 4 bases, the J end by 10 bases, with 15 bases between. The CDR3 DNA sequence: TGTGCCAGCAGCTCCCCCGGGGGGCGGGCGCAGTATTTT. Translated, it gives CASSSPGGRAQYF.